The T cell receptor (beta chain) under discussion was sequenced for a study of T cell repertoires in cytomegalovirus infection. This clonotype was seen many times. TCRdb re-analysed the reads in MiXCR, keeping a single row per CDR3 protein. The table shows some 300,000 distinct CDR3 sequences, with around 9.6% occurring only once. Germline V gene sequence: CDR1 SQVTM, CDR2 ANQGSEA. Trimming removed 2 bases from V and 2 bases from J, with 11 bases in between. This CDR3 region has 14 residues. Sequencing input: PBMCs. The V call is TRBV29-1, the J call TRBJ2-3, with a weak D call TRBD1 (6 bases). The sequence was collected from a human donor in good health (CMV status not recorded). Some clones in this sample may be carry-over from other donors' samples. The CDR3 sequence is CSVELGANTDTQYF. The CDR3 DNA reads as TGCAGCGTTGAATTGGGGGCGAACACAGATACGCAGTATTTT.